This is a list of T cell receptor beta chains from one sample in a study of PD-1 blockade in mismatch repair-deficient tumors. Assay used: immunoSEQ multiplex PCR; TCRdb lists only in-frame clones, some missing. Found here are over 100,000 clones, 60% to 85% of them singletons; the top ten hold around 4.7%. Sequencing used peripheral blood, obtained 60 weeks after starting pembrolizumab. These receptors all stem from an adult with mismatch repair-deficient cancer. The CDR3 runs from the conserved cysteine through the conserved F or W. A D gene is named only where the DNA matches it firmly. Clone size, where shown, is once, few, many, or a class for clones that have expanded.

j_gene	abundance	d_gene	v_gene	CDR3nt	CDR3aa
TRBJ2-7	NA	TRBD2	TRBV11-2	TGTGCCAGCAGCTTAGACGGGACTATAACCCACGAGCAGTACTTC	CASSLDGTITHEQYF
TRBJ1-4	NA	NA	TRBV6-6	TGTGCCAGCAGTTATGTAAATGAAAAACTGTTTTTT	CASSYVNEKLFF
TRBJ1-1	once	NA	TRBV7-9	TGTGCCAGCAGCACCGGAGGAGGGTTTGGCACTGAAGCTTTCTTT	CASSTGGGFGTEAFF
TRBJ2-3	NA	TRBD1	TRBV7-9	TGTGCCAGCAGCTCCACCCTGGGACAGGATACGCAGTATTTT	CASSSTLGQDTQYF
TRBJ2-6	NA	NA	TRBV6-5	TGTGCCAGCAGTTACGTGGGGTCCTCTGGGGCCAACGTCCTGACTTTC	CASSYVGSSGANVLTF
TRBJ2-7	NA	TRBD1	TRBV7-2	TGTGCCAGCAGCTCCTCCTCCGACAGGGGCTACGAGCAGTACTTC	CASSSSSDRGYEQYF
TRBJ1-5	NA	NA	TRBV15	TGTGCCACCAGCAGAGATGGCCGGGGTAATCAGCCCCAGCATTTT	CATSRDGRGNQPQHF
TRBJ2-1	NA	TRBD2	TRBV7-2	TGTGCCAGCAGCTTAGGTGGGGGCAGCGGGGGATCCTACAATGAGCAGTTCTTC	CASSLGGGSGGSYNEQFF
TRBJ2-7	NA	NA	TRBV6-4	TGTGCCAGCAGTGACTCGGAGGTAGGGGACTCCTACGAGCAGTACTTC	CASSDSEVGDSYEQYF
TRBJ2-2	once	TRBD2	TRBV7-2	TGTGCCAGCGGGCGTCTCTCGCTTCCAGCGGGGGCCGGGGAGCTGTTTTTT	CASGRLSLPAGAGELFF
TRBJ1-1	NA	NA	TRBV30	TGTGCCTGGGCGTTGTCCCCAGCGGACACTGAAGCTTTCTTT	CAWALSPADTEAFF
TRBJ1-5	NA	NA	TRBV4-1	TGCGCCAGCAGCCAAGTCTCAGGGTCTAATAGCAATCAGCCCCAGCATTTT	CASSQVSGSNSNQPQHF